This T cell receptor (beta chain) comes out of a study of CD8+ T cells in alopecia areata. Sequencing templates came from extracted RNA that was reverse transcribed into cDNA. Sequenced by immunoSEQ multiplex PCR; TCRdb stores in-frame clones only, minus some. The sample contains approximately 210,000 clones, around 64% of which appear only once. The sample's treatment: oral pan-JAK inhibitor, 5-10 mg twice daily. By proportion, this clone is medium-sized. CDR3 size: 12 residues. Germline assignment: CDR1 ENHRY and CDR2 SYGVKD. J lost 8 bases, V lost 3 bases, and 3 bases had no gene match. Sequencing was performed on CD4+ T cells sorted from blood, taken at approximately week 50, from a patient treated with tofacitinib. This chain links TRBV10-3 with TRBJ1-2; TRBD1 matches 7 bases. The TCR was taken from a human donor with alopecia areata. This CDR3 reads CAISDRGEGYTF. CDR3 in DNA: TGTGCCATCAGTGACAGGGGGGAAGGCTACACCTTC.